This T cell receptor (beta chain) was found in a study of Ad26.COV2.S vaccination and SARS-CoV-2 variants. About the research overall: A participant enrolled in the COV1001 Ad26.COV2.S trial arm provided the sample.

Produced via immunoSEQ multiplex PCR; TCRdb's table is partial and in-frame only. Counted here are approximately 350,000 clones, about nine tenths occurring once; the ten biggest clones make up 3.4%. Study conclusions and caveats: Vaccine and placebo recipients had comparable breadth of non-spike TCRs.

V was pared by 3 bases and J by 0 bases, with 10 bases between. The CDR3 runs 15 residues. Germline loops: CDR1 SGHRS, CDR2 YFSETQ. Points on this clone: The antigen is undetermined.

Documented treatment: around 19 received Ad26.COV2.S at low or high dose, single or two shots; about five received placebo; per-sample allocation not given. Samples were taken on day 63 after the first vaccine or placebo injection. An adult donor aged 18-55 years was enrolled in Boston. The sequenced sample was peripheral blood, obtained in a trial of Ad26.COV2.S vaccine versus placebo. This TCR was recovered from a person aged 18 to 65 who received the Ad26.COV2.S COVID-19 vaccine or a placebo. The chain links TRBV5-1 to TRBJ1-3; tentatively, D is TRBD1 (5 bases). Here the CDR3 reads CASSSTDSSGNTIYF. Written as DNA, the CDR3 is TGCGCCAGCAGCTCGACAGATAGCTCTGGAAACACCATATATTTT.